This T cell receptor (beta chain) came from a study of blood T cell repertoires in COVID-19. Generated by immunoSEQ multiplex PCR, the TCRdb table keeps only in-frame clones and is missing some. Among 270,000 or so clones, around 88% were seen once, and the ten largest hold around 1.2%. This clone was recorded a few times. Germline-derived CDR1 and CDR2 are SGHDT and YYEEEE. The CDR3 covers 16 residues. The V end was cut by 0 bases, the J end by 3 bases, with 10 bases between. Sequenced input: PBMCs or T cells enriched from blood (not recorded which). This receptor was identified in a woman aged 40 to 50 with acute COVID-19. The V gene is TRBV5-6, the J gene TRBJ1-6; possible D gene TRBD1, 5 bases. CDR3 loop: CASSLVQGGYNSPLHF. The CDR3 nucleotides read TGTGCCAGCAGCTTGGTTCAGGGTGGCTATAATTCACCCCTCCACTTT.